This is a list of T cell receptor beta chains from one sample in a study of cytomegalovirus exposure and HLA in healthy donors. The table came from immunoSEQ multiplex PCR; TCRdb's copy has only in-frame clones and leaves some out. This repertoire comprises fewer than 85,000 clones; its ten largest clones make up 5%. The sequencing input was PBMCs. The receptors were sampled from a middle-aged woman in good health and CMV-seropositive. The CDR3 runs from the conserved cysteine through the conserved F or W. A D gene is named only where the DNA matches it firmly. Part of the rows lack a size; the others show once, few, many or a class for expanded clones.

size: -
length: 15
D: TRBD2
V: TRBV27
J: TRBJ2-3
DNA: TGTGCCAGCAGTTTAATCCCCCTAGCGGGAGTGGCGCAGTATTTT
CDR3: CASSLIPLAGVAQYF

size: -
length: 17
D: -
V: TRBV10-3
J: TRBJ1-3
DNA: TGTGCCATCAGTGAGTTTTCGGGGGTTCCCTCTGGAAACACCATATATTTT
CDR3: CAISEFSGVPSGNTIYF

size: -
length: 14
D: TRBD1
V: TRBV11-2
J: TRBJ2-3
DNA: TGTGCCAGCAGCTTTAACAGGGGTACAGATACGCAGTATTTT
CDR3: CASSFNRGTDTQYF

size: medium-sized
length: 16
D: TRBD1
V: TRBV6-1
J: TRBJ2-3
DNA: TGTGCCAGCAGTGAAGCTCCGGGACAGGGCACAGATACGCAGTATTTT
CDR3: CASSEAPGQGTDTQYF

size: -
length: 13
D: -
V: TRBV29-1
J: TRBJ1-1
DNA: TGCAGCGCTGAGGGCCAGGGGAACACTGAAGCTTTCTTT
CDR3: CSAEGQGNTEAFF

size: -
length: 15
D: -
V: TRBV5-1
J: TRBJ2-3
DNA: TGCGCCAGCTCCGGAGGGAATTTTATCACAGATACGCAGTATTTT
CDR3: CASSGGNFITDTQYF

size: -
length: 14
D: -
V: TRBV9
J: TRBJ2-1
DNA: TGTGCCAGCAGCACGCGTTGGGAGGACAATGAGCAGTTCTTC
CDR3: CASSTRWEDNEQFF

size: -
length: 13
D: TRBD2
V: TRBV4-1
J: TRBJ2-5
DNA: TGCGCCAGCAGTCCGGGACTAGCGGACCCGCAGTACTTC
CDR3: CASSPGLADPQYF

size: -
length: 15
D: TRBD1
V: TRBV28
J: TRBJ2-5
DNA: TGTGCCAGCAGACTAAACAGGGGGAAGTATGAGACCCAGTACTTC
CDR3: CASRLNRGKYETQYF

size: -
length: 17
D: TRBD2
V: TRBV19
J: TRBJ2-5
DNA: TGTGCCAGTAGTTCCCTTTGGACTAGCGGGGGAGAAGAGACCCAGTACTTC
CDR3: CASSSLWTSGGEETQYF

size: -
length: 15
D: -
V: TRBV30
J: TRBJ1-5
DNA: TGTGCCTGGAGTGCCGGACAGTATAGCAATCAGCCCCAGCATTTT
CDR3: CAWSAGQYSNQPQHF